The T cell receptor (beta chain) under discussion was sequenced for a study of blood T cells in healthy people across ages. Findings of the study overall: Donors of long life had a larger count of naive CD4+ cells and greater diversity than aged donors. The study lacked donor CMV status, which possibly confounded expanded clonotype changes.

Germline values: CDR1 DFQATT, CDR2 SNEGSKA (reference sequence). V gave up 6 bases and J gave up 6 bases; unmatched junction bases: 2. CDR3 length equals 12 residues. Using a J-beta primer mix together with a sample-barcoded 5' primer, a second PCR was run for roughly 7 to 12 cycles. TCRdb processed the 5' RACE reads anew with MiXCR; each CDR3 protein has one entry. The table lists about 640,000 distinct CDR3 sequences, approximately 50% of them singletons. Regarding this clonotype: What it recognizes is unknown.

Healthy individuals of Caucasian origin from Russia, aged roughly 6 to 90, served as donors. This receptor was identified in a man between 60 and 70 years old in good health. The chain carries TRBV20-1 and TRBJ2-1, with 10 bases aligning to TRBD2. The material sequenced was blood. CDR3 DNA sequence: TGCAGTGCCAGCGGGGGGGTCAATGAGCAGTTCTTC. Its protein product is CSASGGVNEQFF.